In this sample, the clone carrying this T cell receptor (beta chain) turned up a few times. Antigen unknown. Expressed TCRB transcripts were sequenced after all isolated RNA was converted to cDNA. The method was immunoSEQ multiplex PCR; TCRdb's version includes in-frame clones alone and lacks a portion of them. The sample records around 150,000 clones, about 7.1% being singletons. One heparinised draw, averaging about 110 mL, was taken per donor. This entry is derived from a study of beta chain features in type 1 diabetes. Germline CDR1 and CDR2: SGHTA and FQGNSA. The V segment lost 3 bases and the J segment 4 bases; nucleotides outside the gene matches: 5. The CDR3 is made up of 16 amino acids. Overall study results and limits: Naive, central memory and regulatory TCRB repertoires appeared more similar among patients than healthy donors. PCR could preferentially amplify shorter templates, alike in patients and controls.

Specimen: central memory CD4+ T cells from blood. The J gene is TRBJ2-2, the V gene TRBV7-2; 10 bases line up with TRBD2. The source is a woman in her thirties in good health. This CDR3 reads CASSFPSGRPTGELFF. The CDR3 region has the DNA TGTGCCAGCAGCTTCCCTAGCGGGAGACCCACCGGGGAGCTGTTTTTT.